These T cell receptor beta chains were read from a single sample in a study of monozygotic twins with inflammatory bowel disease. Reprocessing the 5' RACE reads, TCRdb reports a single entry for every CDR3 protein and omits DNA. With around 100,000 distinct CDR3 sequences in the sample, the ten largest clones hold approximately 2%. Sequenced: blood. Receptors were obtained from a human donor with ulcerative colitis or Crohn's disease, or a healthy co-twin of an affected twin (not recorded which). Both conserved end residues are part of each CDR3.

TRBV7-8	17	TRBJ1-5	CASSLVGTARSNQPQHF
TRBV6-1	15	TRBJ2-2	CASKGATGNTGELFF
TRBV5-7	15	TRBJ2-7	CASSLSLKTIYEQYF
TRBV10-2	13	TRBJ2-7	CASSDQGDGEQYF
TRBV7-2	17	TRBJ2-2	CASSLAGVAGAAGELFF
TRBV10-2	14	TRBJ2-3	CASTPNLPTDTQYF
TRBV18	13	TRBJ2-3	CASIQGRPDTQYF
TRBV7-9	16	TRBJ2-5	CASSPPTVAVQETQYF
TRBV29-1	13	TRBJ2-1	CSVDRQGAGEQFF
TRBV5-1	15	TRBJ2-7	CATRQGQGTVYEQYF
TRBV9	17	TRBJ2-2	CASSVGYRKANTGELFF
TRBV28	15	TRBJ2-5	CASSLGGSSSKTQYF
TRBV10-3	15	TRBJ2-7	CAPRRRGRTLYEQYF
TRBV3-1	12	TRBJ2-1	CASSQVGNEQFF
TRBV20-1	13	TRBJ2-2	CSARVGVAGELFF
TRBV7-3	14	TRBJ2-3	CASGTGTTTDTQYF
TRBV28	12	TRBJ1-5	CASNTGDQPQHF
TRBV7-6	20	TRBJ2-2	CASSFPGGTSGSSDTGELFF
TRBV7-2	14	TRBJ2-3	CASSSHSGPDTQYF
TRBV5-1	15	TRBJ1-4	CASSLMGQRNEKLFF
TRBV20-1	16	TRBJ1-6	CSASGARTGVNSPLHF
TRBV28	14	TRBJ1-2	CASSLWAGNYGYTF
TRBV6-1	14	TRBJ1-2	CASSDNTGVGGYTF
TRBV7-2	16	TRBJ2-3	CASLPVEATSTDTQYF
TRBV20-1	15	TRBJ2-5	CSASRGQPLQETQYF
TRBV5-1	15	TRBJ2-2	CATQGLAGETGELFF
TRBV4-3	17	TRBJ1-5	CASSPSPTDRENQPQHF
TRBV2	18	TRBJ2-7	CASSSTIQVAGGPYEQYF
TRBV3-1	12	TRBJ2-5	CASSQRKGTQYF
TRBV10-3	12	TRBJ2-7	CANSDGDSEQYF
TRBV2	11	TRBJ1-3	CASMDGNTIYF
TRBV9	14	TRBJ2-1	CASSGYRDYNEQFF
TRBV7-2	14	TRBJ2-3	CASSLGLNTDTQYF